The 25 T cell receptor beta chains in this list originate from one sample, sequenced in a study of T cells in Graves' hyperthyroidism and ophthalmopathy. The TCR beta CDR3 regions underwent amplification using RNA transcripts as the source. The primer set for the first-round RT-PCR of the TCR CDR3 was HTBI. TCRdb used MiXCR to reprocess the multiplex PCR reads, holding one entry per CDR3 protein. Of some 550,000 distinct CDR3 sequences listed, about 20% were seen once; the top ten hold 26%. Sequenced material: blood. The origin of the receptors is a man younger than 35 with Graves' hyperthyroidism.

The sample holds many counts of this clonotype. The gene calls are TRBV11-1 and TRBJ1-1, with TRBD1 identical over 7 bases. Trimming took 4 bases from V and 3 from J; bases not matched to a gene: 11. Looked up from germline, CDR1 is SGHAT and CDR2 is FQDESV (reference sequence). The CDR3 length is 16 residues. The CDR3 loop reads CASSSFDREGHTEAFF. In nucleotides, the CDR3 is TGTGCCAGCAGCTCGTTCGACAGGGAGGGGCACACTGAAGCTTTCTTT.

At least ten counts were recorded for this clonotype. The rearrangement uses TRBV6-5 and TRBJ1-1, with a weak D call TRBD1 (5 bases). Per the germline V gene, CDR1 is MNHEY and CDR2 is SVGAGI. V was cut by 2 bases and J by 4 bases, with 20 bases left in between. The CDR3 sequence is 17 residues long. The CDR3 loop is CASSYPRALSFGTEAFF. CDR3 nucleotides: TGTGCCAGCAGTTACCCCAGGGCCCTTAGTTTTGGCACTGAAGCTTTCTTT.

This clonotype was counted at least ten times. This chain joins TRBV2 and TRBJ1-1; no definite D call. This CDR3 is 13 amino acids long. CDR1 is SNHLY and CDR2 is FYNNEI in the germline V gene. The V and J ends lost 7 bases and 0 bases respectively, with 9 bases between them. The CDR3 reads CASTFGLNTEAFF. In DNA, the CDR3 is TGTGCCAGCACCTTTGGTTTGAACACTGAAGCTTTCTTT.

This chain connects TRBV5-1 to TRBJ2-5; no clear D. V was shortened by 6 bases and J by 4 bases, with 16 bases between the two germline ends. The CDR3 totals 14 residues. The germline V gene encodes CDR1 SGHRS and CDR2 YFSETQ. CDR3: CASKTGPKRETQYF. The DNA of the CDR3 is TGCGCCAGCAAAACCGGGCCGAAAAGAGAGACCCAGTACTTC. Full variable domain (missing parts from reference TRBV5-1 and TRBJ2-5): KAGVTQTPRYLIKTRGQQVTLSCSPISGHRSVSWYQQTPGQGLQFLFEYFSETQRNKGNFPGRFSGRQFSNSRSEMNVSTLELGDSALYLCASKTGPKRETQYFGPGTRLLVL.

This clonotype was detected many times. The rearrangement joins TRBV11-3 to TRBJ2-7, with 9 bases aligning to TRBD1. V lost 7 bases and J lost 4; bases outside the gene matches: 8. The germline CDR1 and CDR2 sequences are SGHNT and YENEEA. This CDR3 region has 14 residues. The CDR3 DNA reads as TGTGCCAGCAAACTACCCGGGACAGGGTACGAGCAGTACTTC. Its translation: CASKLPGTGYEQYF.

This clonotype has at least ten counts. V gene TRBV24-1 combines with J gene TRBJ1-1, with no clear D. V was cut by 4 bases and J by 7 bases, with 6 bases left in between. CDR1 and CDR2 (germline): KGHDR, SFDVKD. CDR3 size: 11 residues. This chain's CDR3 is CATSDAYEAFF. The CDR3 DNA reads as TGTGCCACCAGTGACGCCTATGAAGCTTTCTTT.

There are many counts of this clonotype. The chain is built from TRBV6-1 and TRBJ2-2, with 7 bases that match TRBD2. CDR1 MNHNS and CDR2 SASEGT come from the germline V gene. This CDR3 comprises 15 residues. After removal of 0 bases from V and 7 bases from J, the junction contained 5 bases not matched to a gene. The CDR3 bases are TGTGCCAGCAGTGAAGCCCCAGGGAGGGACGGGGAGCTGTTTTTT. The encoded protein is CASSEAPGRDGELFF.

This clonotype was seen ten or more times. As DNA, the CDR3 is TGCAGTGCTAGGCCGGGACAGGGTAGTAGTAACTATGGCTACACCTTC. As protein: CSARPGQGSSNYGYTF. The chain carries TRBV20-1 and TRBJ1-2; 9 bases agree with TRBD1. CDR1 is DFQATT and CDR2 is SNEGSKA in the germline V gene (reference sequence). V shed 3 bases and J 1 base; nucleotides not matched to a gene: 9. This CDR3 comprises 16 residues.

The rearrangement uses TRBV27 and TRBJ2-7, with D possibly TRBD1 on 5 matching bases. V was shortened by 6 bases and J by 6 bases, with 24 bases between the two germline ends. Germline V gene sequence: CDR1 MNHEY, CDR2 SMNVEV (reference sequence). CDR3 size: 16 residues. CDR3 bases: TGTGCCAGCAGATTTTCCCAGGACGGACATGGAACCGAGCAGTACTTC. As protein: CASRFSQDGHGTEQYF.

In regard to this clonotype: The CDR3 does not close with the conserved phenylalanine or tryptophan, likely indicating a read error. The V and J genes are TRBV20-1 and TRBJ1-2; the D is unclear. The CDR3 is made up of 12 amino acids. The V end was cut by 8 bases, the J end by 0 bases, with 10 bases between. CDR1 DFQATT and CDR2 SNEGSKA come from the germline V gene (reference sequence). CDR3 amino acids: CSFLPPNYGYTV. Written as DNA, the CDR3 is TGCAGTTTCCTGCCTCCTAACTATGGCTACACCGTC.

A few counts support this clonotype. The chain combines TRBV7-9 with TRBJ1-2; D perhaps matches TRBD1 (5 bases). Trimming stripped 5 bases from V and 5 bases from J, with 15 bases between. The germline V gene encodes CDR1 SEHNR and CDR2 FQNEAQ (reference sequence). The CDR3 runs 14 residues. The CDR3 DNA is TGTGCCAGCAGCATGGGGGTTGGGGTATATGGCTACACCTTC. Translating gives CASSMGVGVYGYTF.

The chain couples TRBV5-1 to TRBJ2-7; 8 positions match TRBD2. The CDR3 runs to 14 residues. Germline CDR1 reads SGHRS; CDR2 reads YFSETQ. Trimming cost V 4 bases and J 6 bases; bases outside gene matches: 9. Here the CDR3 reads CASSPAGVRPEQYF. The CDR3 DNA sequence: TGCGCCAGCAGCCCAGCGGGAGTAAGACCCGAGCAGTACTTC.

The table lists this clonotype with many counts. V gene TRBV6-2 or TRBV6-3 combines with J gene TRBJ2-7, with D possibly called TRBD1 or TRBD2 (5 bases each). CDR1 MNHEY and CDR2 SVGEGT come from the germline V gene. Trimming pared 8 bases from V and 1 base from J, leaving 15 bases between. CDR3 length: 14 residues. CDR3 coding DNA: TGTGCCAGCCTCTTTGGGACGGAGTCCTACGAGCAGTACTTC. Encoded protein: CASLFGTESYEQYF.

Many counts were recorded for this clonotype. The V gene is TRBV5-1, the J gene TRBJ1-3; no reliable D call. The germline CDR1 and CDR2 sequences are SGHRS and YFSETQ. CDR3 length: 13 residues. Trimming cost V 3 bases and J 3 bases, with 7 bases left between them. CDR3 sequence: CASSSDGGNTIYF. The DNA for the CDR3 is TGCGCCAGCAGCTCGGACGGTGGAAACACCATATATTTT.

In its sample, this clonotype was seen many times. The chain uses TRBV7-2 and TRBJ2-5; the match to TRBD2 covers 11 bases. Germline CDR1 reads SGHTA; CDR2 reads FQGNSA. J lost 0 bases, V lost 8 bases, and 8 bases had no gene match. The CDR3 runs 16 residues. The CDR3 DNA reads as TGTGCCAGCGGTGTCTCGGGACTAGCGGACCAAGAGACCCAGTACTTC. This encodes CASGVSGLADQETQYF.

This rearrangement joins TRBV3-1 to TRBJ1-1, with D possibly matching TRBD1 (5 bases). The CDR3 is made up of 16 amino acids. Germline-derived CDR1 and CDR2 are LGHDT and YNNKEL (reference sequence). The V end lost 1 base, the J end lost 4 bases, and 16 bases lay between the germline ends. CDR3 coding DNA: TGTGCCAGCAGCCAAGGTCTCCTATCTAGGGGCACTGAAGCTTTCTTT. Translation gives CASSQGLLSRGTEAFF.

The table lists this clonotype with many counts. The chain carries TRBV4-2 and TRBJ2-7; 11 bases agree with TRBD2. CDR1 is LGHNA and CDR2 is YNFKEQ in the germline V gene. The CDR3 contains 16 residues. The J segment lost 6 bases and the V segment lost 1 base, leaving 8 bases of the junction unmatched. The CDR3 here is CASSQVLAGGPSEQYF. CDR3 coding DNA: TGTGCCAGCAGCCAAGTCTTAGCGGGGGGGCCAAGCGAGCAGTACTTC.

This clonotype was counted only a few times. The chain recombines TRBV10-2 with TRBJ2-7, with 8 bases aligning to TRBD1. Germline-derived CDR1 and CDR2 are WSHSY and SAAADI. CDR3 length: 14 amino acids. V shed 2 bases, J shed 3 bases, and the junction held 3 bases outside the gene matches. In DNA, the CDR3 is TGCGCCAGCAGTGAGGCAGGGGGCTACTACGAGCAGTACTTC. As protein: CASSEAGGYYEQYF.

At least ten counts were recorded for this clonotype. The chain employs TRBV27 and TRBJ2-7; D call uncertain. There are 15 residues in the CDR3. V lost 4 bases, J lost 3 bases, and 16 bases lay in between. Germline CDR1 reads MNHEY; CDR2 reads SMNVEV (reference sequence). CDR3 residues: CASSYEPSSHYEQYF. The CDR3 region has the DNA TGTGCCAGCAGTTACGAACCAAGCTCCCACTACGAGCAGTACTTC.

Here the CDR3 reads CASSSVSWTEAFF. CDR3 sequence (DNA): TGCGCCAGCAGCTCAGTTTCGTGGACTGAAGCTTTCTTT. The chain is built from TRBV5-1 and TRBJ1-1; D ambiguous. The germline V gene has CDR1 SGHRS and CDR2 YFSETQ. The CDR3 consists of 13 residues. Deletions cut 3 bases from V and 5 bases from J, with 11 bases between.

This clonotype was detected many times. This chain joins TRBV6-1 and TRBJ1-2, with TRBD1 as a possible D gene (6 bases). V dropped 8 bases and J dropped 4 bases, with 20 bases sitting between them. This CDR3 comprises 15 residues. CDR1 MNHNS and CDR2 SASEGT come from the germline V gene. DNA of the CDR3: TGTGCCAGCCGTGTGGAAGGGGGGTTTGGCTATGGCTACACCTTC. This codes for CASRVEGGFGYGYTF.

The chain is built from TRBV6-1 and TRBJ2-1; TRBD2 matches 10 bases. The CDR3 has 15 amino acids. V lost 11 bases to trimming and J lost 0 bases; unmatched junction nucleotides: 7. Germline-derived CDR1 and CDR2 are MNHNS and SASEGT. In DNA form, the CDR3 reads TGTGCCTCTGGGACTAGCGTTCCCTCCTACAATGAGCAGTTCTTC. It codes for CASGTSVPSYNEQFF.

In this sample, this clonotype turned up many times. The rearrangement uses TRBV28 and TRBJ1-2; TRBD1 is a possible D gene (5 bases). The germline V gene encodes CDR1 MDHEN and CDR2 SYDVKM. This CDR3 contains 12 residues. V shed 4 bases and J shed 8 bases, with 11 bases lying between them. CDR3 residues: CASSWAGTGYTF. The DNA for the CDR3 is TGTGCCAGCAGTTGGGCAGGGACCGGCTACACCTTC.

This clonotype was seen a handful of times. The V and J genes are TRBV11-2 and TRBJ1-1; D gene unclear. Per the germline V gene, CDR1 is SGHAT and CDR2 is FQNNGV. The CDR3 contains 15 residues. V was cut by 2 bases and J by 0 bases, with 10 bases left in between. This CDR3 reads CASSLHTALNTEAFF. CDR3 DNA: TGTGCCAGCAGCTTACACACGGCCCTGAACACTGAAGCTTTCTTT.

This clonotype was counted many times. CDR3 in amino acids: CASSLPKGYGYTF. The CDR3 DNA follows: TGTGCCAGCAGTTTACCCAAGGGCTATGGCTACACCTTC. The chain is built from TRBV12-3 or TRBV12-4 and TRBJ1-2; D gene uncertain. Trimming took 2 bases from V and 4 from J, leaving 8 bases between them. CDR3 size: 13 residues.